This T cell receptor (beta chain) was sequenced for a study of T-cell memory formation after mild COVID-19. TCRdb reanalysed the 5' RACE reads using MiXCR and keeps one entry per CDR3 protein. The repertoire holds about 350,000 distinct CDR3 sequences, with around an eighth as singletons. This clonotype was counted at least ten times. What it binds is not known. Whole-study results and caveats: Pre-infection memory contained some responding clones, which suggested that cross-reactive memory had joined.

This CDR3 contains 16 residues. The J segment lost 2 bases and the V segment lost 2 bases, leaving 8 bases of the junction unmatched. From germline, CDR1 is MGHRA and CDR2 YSYEKL. The genes are TRBV4-1 and TRBJ2-7, with 8 bases fitting TRBD1. The sample was PBMCs or a T cell subset sorted from them (not recorded which). This sequence was found in a man between 18 and 29 years old who had mild COVID-19 (a few samples of this study predate the infection). Cell type and time point are not known. In DNA form, the CDR3 reads TGCGCCAGCAGCCAATCCACAGGGGGTCGCGCCTACGAGCAGTACTTC. This translates into CASSQSTGGRAYEQYF.